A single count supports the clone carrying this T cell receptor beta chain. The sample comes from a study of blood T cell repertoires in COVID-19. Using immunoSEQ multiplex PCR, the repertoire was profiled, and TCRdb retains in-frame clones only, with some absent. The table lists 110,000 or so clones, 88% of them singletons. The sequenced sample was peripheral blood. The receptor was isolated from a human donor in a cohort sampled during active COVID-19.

CDR3 sequence reads: CASTVAGQGANEKLFF. CDR3 nucleotide sequence: TGCGCCAGCACCGTGGCCGGGCAGGGGGCCAACGAAAAACTGTTTTTT. This chain joins TRBV5-1 and TRBJ1-4; TRBD1 agrees at 8 bases. This CDR3 has 16 amino acids. J lost 8 bases, V lost 6 bases, and 15 bases had no gene match. From germline, CDR1 is SGHRS and CDR2 YFSETQ.